These T cell receptor beta chains were read from a single sample in a study of T cells in Graves' hyperthyroidism and ophthalmopathy. MiXCR, run by TCRdb on the multiplex PCR reads, gives a single entry per CDR3 protein. Among about 500,000 distinct CDR3 sequences listed, 15% to 20% were seen once. The sequenced material came from blood. The receptors originated from a woman aged 30 to 39 with Graves' ophthalmopathy. Each CDR3 is given with its conserved first and last residue. The D gene is left open where the match is weak. Size is stated for part of the rows, as once, few or many counts, or as a class when the clone is expanded.

few	TRBD2	TRBV19	TRBJ2-1	17	CASSMGWAGGPYNEQFF	TGTGCCAGTAGTATGGGGTGGGCGGGAGGCCCCTACAATGAGCAGTTCTTC
few	-	TRBV4-3	TRBJ1-5	16	CASSPSGDEGNQPQHF	TGCGCCAGCAGCCCGAGCGGGGATGAGGGCAATCAGCCCCAGCATTTT
few	-	TRBV29-1	TRBJ1-4	12	CSVKSTNEKLFF	TGCAGCGTTAAATCAACTAATGAAAAACTGTTTTTT
many	TRBD1	TRBV3-1	TRBJ1-5	15	CASSQVRDSNQPQHF	TGTGCCAGCAGCCAAGTGAGGGACAGTAATCAGCCCCAGCATTTT
few	-	TRBV10-3	TRBJ2-7	14	CAISDPSQGYEQYF	TGTGCCATCAGTGACCCATCTCAGGGGTACGAGCAGTACTTC
many	TRBD1	TRBV6-2/TRBV6-3	TRBJ2-1	15	CASSEVLGQYNEQFF	TGTGCCAGCAGCGAAGTCTTGGGACAGTACAATGAGCAGTTCTTC
-	-	TRBV9	TRBJ1-1	15	CASSVAATENTEAFF	TGTGCCAGCAGCGTAGCGGCAACCGAGAACACTGAAGCTTTCTTT
-	TRBD1	TRBV4-1	TRBJ2-7	16	CASSQGFGTGWNEQYF	TGCGCCAGCAGCCAAGGCTTCGGGACAGGGTGGAACGAGCAGTACTTC
many	-	TRBV2	TRBJ2-3	14	CASSEAGGTDTQYF	TGTGCCAGCAGTGAAGCGGGGGGAACAGATACGCAGTATTTT
many	-	TRBV7-2	TRBJ2-5	14	CASSLDQGSETQYF	TGTGCCAGCAGCTTAGATCAGGGTTCGGAGACCCAGTACTTC
-	-	TRBV2	TRBJ1-1	15	CASVLRGTLNTEAFF	TGTGCCTCTGTACTGAGAGGTACATTGAACACTGAAGCTTTCTTT
many	TRBD2	TRBV28	TRBJ2-5	14	CASSSSGRGETQYF	TGTGCCAGCAGTAGTAGCGGGAGGGGAGAGACCCAGTACTTC
many	-	TRBV12-3/TRBV12-4	TRBJ2-1	15	CASSYETGDYNEQFF	TGTGCCAGCAGTTACGAGACGGGGGATTACAATGAGCAGTTCTTC
many	TRBD2	TRBV10-3	TRBJ2-3	18	CAISAALLAGGLRDTQYF	TGTGCCATCAGTGCGGCCCTACTAGCGGGAGGGCTTAGGGATACGCAGTATTTT
many	-	TRBV7-2	TRBJ2-3	17	CASSLGTGPFAGDTQYF	TGTGCCAGCAGCTTAGGGACCGGGCCCTTTGCGGGAGATACGCAGTATTTT
few	-	TRBV9	TRBJ2-2	16	CASSVEGGEWAGELFF	TGTGCCAGCAGCGTAGAGGGGGGAGAGTGGGCCGGGGAGCTGTTTTTT
-	-	TRBV27	TRBJ1-5	13	CASSLSSTYIQHF	TGTGCCAGCAGTTTATCGTCGACCTACATCCAGCATTTT
-	-	TRBV4-3	TRBJ2-7	15	CASSQGHINSYEQYF	TGCGCCAGCAGCCAAGGTCACATCAATTCATACGAGCAGTACTTC
-	-	TRBV7-3	TRBJ1-6	17	CASSFLREPLGNSPLHF	TGTGCCAGCAGCTTCTTAAGGGAGCCCTTGGGGAATTCACCCCTCCACTTT
many	-	TRBV28	TRBJ2-7	15	CASKTLRHSTYEQYF	TGTGCCAGCAAAACCCTTCGGCACAGCACCTACGAGCAGTACTTC
many	-	TRBV18	TRBJ2-1	16	CASSPSRGGSRNEQFF	TGTGCCAGCTCACCCAGTCGCGGCGGAAGTAGGAATGAGCAGTTCTTC
many	-	TRBV11-1	TRBJ2-5	18	CASSLGDPRWLGQETQYF	TGTGCCAGCAGCTTAGGTGACCCCCGATGGTTGGGGCAAGAGACCCAGTACTTC
few	-	TRBV18	TRBJ2-5	14	CASSPSVGKETQYF	TGTGCCAGCTCACCGTCTGTTGGCAAAGAGACCCAGTACTTC
-	-	TRBV24-1	TRBJ2-1	14	CATSREPERDEQFF	TGTGCCACCAGCCGGGAGCCTGAGCGAGATGAGCAGTTCTTC
many	-	TRBV5-5	TRBJ2-5	14	CASKKGGVQETQYF	TGTGCCAGCAAAAAGGGCGGAGTACAAGAGACCCAGTACTTC
many	-	TRBV20-1	TRBJ1-5	13	CSAVPRGNQPQHF	TGCAGTGCTGTGCCGCGGGGCAATCAGCCCCAGCATTTT
many	-	TRBV5-1	TRBJ2-3	12	CASSFNTDTQYF	TGCGCCAGCAGCTTCAACACAGATACGCAGTATTTT
-	-	TRBV4-2	TRBJ2-7	14	CASSGLLGGYEQYF	TGTGCCAGCAGCGGCCTCCTGGGGGGCTACGAGCAGTACTTC
-	-	TRBV20-1	TRBJ1-3	13	CSVRVSSGNTIYF	TGCAGTGTCAGGGTCAGCTCTGGAAACACCATATATTTT
many	-	TRBV3-1	TRBJ1-5	14	CASSQRTDNQPQHF	TGTGCCAGCAGCCAGCGGACCGACAATCAGCCCCAGCATTTT
-	-	TRBV7-9	TRBJ1-5	15	CASSQGTGLNRPQHF	TGTGCCAGCAGCCAAGGTACAGGTTTGAACCGGCCCCAGCATTTT
few	TRBD2	TRBV18	TRBJ2-5	16	CASSPLSGGAQETQYF	TGTGCCAGCTCACCATTGAGCGGGGGGGCCCAAGAGACCCAGTACTTC
many	-	TRBV5-1	TRBJ1-2	12	CASSSDRSGYTF	TGCGCCAGCAGCTCCGACAGGAGTGGCTACACCTTC
few	-	TRBV28	TRBJ2-1	16	CASSPPGGETYNEQFF	TGTGCCAGCAGTCCCCCCGGGGGAGAGACCTACAATGAGCAGTTCTTC
-	-	TRBV4-3	TRBJ1-6	15	CASSQEVRQNSPLHF	TGCGCCAGCAGCCAAGAGGTGCGACAGAATTCACCCCTCCACTTT
many	-	TRBV18	TRBJ1-1	13	CASSTSRNTEAFF	TGTGCCAGCTCAACCTCCAGGAACACTGAAGCTTTCTTT
few	-	TRBV19	TRBJ2-3	12	CASSIPADTQYF	TGTGCCAGTAGTATACCCGCAGATACGCAGTATTTT
-	TRBD2	TRBV6-2/TRBV6-3	TRBJ2-1	15	CASRTLAGAWNEQFF	TGTGCCAGCAGGACACTAGCGGGAGCTTGGAATGAGCAGTTCTTC
-	TRBD2	TRBV10-3	TRBJ2-3	14	CAISSSGSTDTQYF	TGTGCCATCAGTTCTAGCGGGAGCACAGATACGCAGTATTTT
many	-	TRBV24-1	TRBJ2-1	13	CATSGGDGNEQFF	TGTGCCACCAGTGGAGGGGACGGGAATGAGCAGTTCTTC
few	-	TRBV10-2	TRBJ2-6	19	CASSESVGGPFSGANVLTF	TGCGCCAGCAGTGAGTCAGTGGGCGGACCATTCTCTGGGGCCAACGTCCTGACTTTC
many	-	TRBV3-1	TRBJ2-7	16	CASSQDFRAVHYEQYF	TGTGCCAGCAGCCAAGATTTCAGGGCAGTACACTACGAGCAGTACTTC
many	-	TRBV12-3/TRBV12-4	TRBJ1-1	15	CASSLIRVGNTEAFF	TGTGCCAGCAGTTTAATACGGGTTGGGAACACTGAAGCTTTCTTT
many	-	TRBV9	TRBJ1-5	14	CASSPNLSNQPQHF	TGTGCCAGCAGTCCGAATCTTAGCAATCAGCCCCAGCATTTT
few	-	TRBV7-3	TRBJ2-1	16	CASSVWGQRDVPEQFF	TGTGCCAGCAGCGTCTGGGGACAGCGGGATGTACCTGAGCAGTTCTTC
-	-	TRBV4-2	TRBJ1-1	15	CASSQAPGTNTEAFF	TGTGCCAGCAGCCAGGCTCCGGGGACCAACACTGAAGCTTTCTTT